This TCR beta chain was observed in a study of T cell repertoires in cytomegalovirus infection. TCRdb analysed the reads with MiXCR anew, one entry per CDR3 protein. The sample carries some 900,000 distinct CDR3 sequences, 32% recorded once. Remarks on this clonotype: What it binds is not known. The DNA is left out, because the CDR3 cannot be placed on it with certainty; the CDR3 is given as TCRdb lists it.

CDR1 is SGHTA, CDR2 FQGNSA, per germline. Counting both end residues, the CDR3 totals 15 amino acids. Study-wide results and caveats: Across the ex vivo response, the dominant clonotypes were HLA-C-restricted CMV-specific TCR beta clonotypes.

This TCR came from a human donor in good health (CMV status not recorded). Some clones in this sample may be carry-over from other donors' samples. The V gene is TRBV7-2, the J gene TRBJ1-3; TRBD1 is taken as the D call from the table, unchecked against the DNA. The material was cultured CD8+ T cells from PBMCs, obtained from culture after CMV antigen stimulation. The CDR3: CASSLIVGAGNTVYF.